A selection of T cell receptor beta chains follows, all from one sample in a study of human T cells and chemical hapten exposure. Each CDR3 protein is one row after TCRdb ran MiXCR on the RACE reads. The sample gives over 14,000 distinct CDR3 sequences, roughly 17% of which show up once; around 7.2% is in the top ten. Material: whole blood, obtained in connection with sensitization to the hapten diphenylcyclopropenone (DPC). These receptor sequences come from a woman aged 25 to 39 with alopecia areata. Some clones in this sample may be carry-over from other donors' samples. The CDR3 runs from the conserved cysteine through the conserved F or W. D genes are given only for firm matches. Size values are once, few and many counts, or a class for expanded clones, and some rows have none.

j_gene | d_gene | abundance | v_gene | CDR3nt | CDR3aa
TRBJ2-7 | - | - | TRBV29-1 | TGCAGCGTTGAAGATGGAAGGAGGGAGCAGTACTTC | CSVEDGRREQYF
TRBJ1-2 | - | medium-sized | TRBV7-9 | TGTGCCAGCAGACAGGCTAACTATGGCTACACCTTC | CASRQANYGYTF
TRBJ1-2 | - | medium-sized | TRBV10-3 | TGTGCCATCAGCCAAGGGTTTATGGATGGCTACACCTTC | CAISQGFMDGYTF
TRBJ1-4 | TRBD1 | medium-sized | TRBV5-1 | TGCGCCAGCAGCTCGACAGGGCCTAATGAAAAACTGTTTTTT | CASSSTGPNEKLFF
TRBJ2-7 | - | many | TRBV29-1 | TGCAGCGCTGAAAAGGGGGGAGACGAGCAGTACTTC | CSAEKGGDEQYF
TRBJ1-2 | - | - | TRBV5-1 | TGCGCCAGCAGACCCGGCTACAGGAACTATGGCTACACCTTC | CASRPGYRNYGYTF
TRBJ1-1 | TRBD1 | many | TRBV5-5 | TGTGCCAGCACCTTGACAGGGGCCGTATCTAACACTGAAGCTTTCTTT | CASTLTGAVSNTEAFF
TRBJ1-2 | TRBD1 | medium-sized | TRBV6-2/TRBV6-3 | TGTGCCAGCAGCAATTTGGGGACAGGGAGCTATGGCTACACCTTC | CASSNLGTGSYGYTF
TRBJ1-2 | - | - | TRBV7-2 | TGTGCCAGCTGGGATAGGGGTGGCTACACCTTC | CASWDRGGYTF
TRBJ2-1 | - | many | TRBV4-2 | TGTGCCAGCAGCCAATCCCGGGTTTACTACAATGAGCAGTTCTTC | CASSQSRVYYNEQFF
TRBJ2-3 | - | - | TRBV6-1 | TGTGCCAGCAGCGCAGTTCGTGGTTCATTGGATACGCAGTATTTT | CASSAVRGSLDTQYF
TRBJ1-2 | - | many | TRBV21-1 | TGTGCCAGCAGCCAACCAGACACAGGGGGCGTCTATGGCTACACCTTC | CASSQPDTGGVYGYTF
TRBJ2-3 | - | many | TRBV11-2 | TGTGCCAGCAGCGGTAGACGACTAGTTTCAGATACGCAGTATTTT | CASSGRRLVSDTQYF
TRBJ2-3 | TRBD1 | - | TRBV28 | TGTGCCAGCAGTTCCCTGACAGGGTGGCCAGATACGCAGTATTTT | CASSSLTGWPDTQYF
TRBJ1-3 | - | - | TRBV6-2/TRBV6-3 | TGTGCCAGCAGTTACTCGACGTCGTCGCGAGGAAACACCATATATTTT | CASSYSTSSRGNTIYF
TRBJ2-1 | - | many | TRBV4-3 | TGCGCCAGCAGCCAAGTTGAAAGGGACTACAATGAGCAGTTCTTC | CASSQVERDYNEQFF
TRBJ2-7 | - | few | TRBV12-3/TRBV12-4 | TGTGCCAGCAGTTTAATTAAGGGGGGTAGGTACGAGCAGTACTTC | CASSLIKGGRYEQYF
TRBJ1-5 | - | few | TRBV10-3 | TGTGCCATCAGTGATTACGGGGGCGGCCAGCATTTT | CAISDYGGGQHF
TRBJ1-2 | - | few | TRBV7-9 | TGTGCCAGCAGCCCCCTTATGACAGGCAACTATGGCTACACCTTC | CASSPLMTGNYGYTF
TRBJ2-2 | TRBD1 | medium-sized | TRBV3-1 | TGTGCCAGCAGCCGACAGGGGTCCGGGGAGCTGTTTTTT | CASSRQGSGELFF
TRBJ2-5 | - | - | TRBV29-1 | TGCAGCGTTAGCGGGCCAGTCCTCTACTTC | CSVSGPVLYF
TRBJ1-4 | TRBD1 | few | TRBV10-1 | TGCGCCAGCAGTGAGTCTGAAGACAGGGGCGAAAAACTGTTTTTT | CASSESEDRGEKLFF
TRBJ2-3 | - | - | TRBV20-1 | TGCAGTGCTAGCGGGAGAGCGGGCACAGATACGCAGTATTTT | CSASGRAGTDTQYF
TRBJ1-6 | - | many | TRBV2 | TGTGCCAGCAGTGTTCTAGGCAGCTCCTATAATTCACCCCTCCACTTT | CASSVLGSSYNSPLHF
TRBJ2-1 | - | medium-sized | TRBV9 | TGTGCCAGCAGCGTAGAAAGGAGCTCCTACAATGAGCAGTTCTTC | CASSVERSSYNEQFF
TRBJ1-4 | - | many | TRBV7-2 | TGTGCCAGCAGCGAACAGGTTGTGGGAGAAAAACTGTTTTTT | CASSEQVVGEKLFF
TRBJ1-1 | - | medium-sized | TRBV7-7 | TGTGCCAGCAGGCCCGCGGGGTTAAACACTGAAGCTTTCTTT | CASRPAGLNTEAFF
TRBJ2-5 | TRBD1 | - | TRBV19 | TGTGCCAGCTCCGACAGGGGTACTTTCCAAGAGACCCAGTACTTC | CASSDRGTFQETQYF
TRBJ2-1 | - | medium-sized | TRBV7-8 | TGTGCCAGCAGCTTAGTTCTAGCAAATGAGCAGTTCTTC | CASSLVLANEQFF
TRBJ2-3 | - | medium-sized | TRBV25-1 | TGTGCCAGCAGTTACAAGACAGATACGCAGTATTTT | CASSYKTDTQYF
TRBJ2-1 | - | - | TRBV7-9 | TGTGCCAGCCAACTAGGGGCCTACAATGAGCAGTTCTTC | CASQLGAYNEQFF
TRBJ2-1 | TRBD2 | many | TRBV6-2/TRBV6-3 | TGTGCCAGCAGTTACCCATTGACTAGCGGTGCATACAATGAGCAGTTCTTC | CASSYPLTSGAYNEQFF
TRBJ2-3 | - | many | TRBV9 | TGTGCCAGCAGCGTAGAGGTACCAGATACGCAGTATTTT | CASSVEVPDTQYF
TRBJ2-3 | - | few | TRBV9 | TGTGCCAGCAGTACTAATGAGGATACGCAGTATTTT | CASSTNEDTQYF
TRBJ2-1 | - | many | TRBV7-3 | TGTGCCAGCAGCTTAAAACAGGGAACCTACAATGAGCAGTTCTTC | CASSLKQGTYNEQFF
TRBJ1-1 | - | many | TRBV29-1 | TGCAGCGTTGGAGGGCGAGTCGGGACTGAAGCTTTCTTT | CSVGGRVGTEAFF
TRBJ2-7 | - | - | TRBV29-1 | TGCAGCGTTGAGGGGGCTGAATTAGAGCAGTACTTC | CSVEGAELEQYF
TRBJ2-3 | - | few | TRBV7-9 | TGTGCCAGCAGCGTCGGGGGATCTAGCACAGATACGCAGTATTTT | CASSVGGSSTDTQYF
TRBJ2-2 | TRBD1 | medium-sized | TRBV7-2 | TGTGCCAGCAGCTTAAGGACAGGGGGATATACCGGGGAGCTGTTTTTT | CASSLRTGGYTGELFF
TRBJ1-2 | - | medium-sized | TRBV5-1 | TGCGCCAGCAGATTGGGGGCATCCTATGGCTACACCTTC | CASRLGASYGYTF
TRBJ1-3 | - | - | TRBV10-3 | TGTGCCATCAGCCAACACACAGGCCCCTCTGGAAACACCATATATTTT | CAISQHTGPSGNTIYF